Shown below are 24 T cell receptor beta chains from a single sample sequenced in a study of blood T cell repertoires in COVID-19. Repertoires were generated with immunoSEQ multiplex PCR, while TCRdb's copy carries only in-frame clones and drops some. The table lists under 140,000 clones, 75% to 80% of them singletons, with 16% in the top ten. Material for sequencing was peripheral blood. The receptors come from a woman older than 75 with active or convalescent COVID-19.

The V call is TRBV30, the J call TRBJ1-1; 7 bases are shared with TRBD1. This CDR3 is 18 amino acids long. CDR1 GTSNPN and CDR2 SVGIG come from the germline V gene (reference sequence). The ends lost 3 bases at V and 1 base at J; junction bases unmatched: 17. The CDR3 bases are TGTGCCTGGAGCGAATACCGGGACAGACGAAATAAGAACACTGAAGCTTTCTTT. Its protein product is CAWSEYRDRRNKNTEAFF.

The chain carries TRBV19 and TRBJ2-2; 10 bases line up with TRBD2. Germline assignment: CDR1 LNHDA and CDR2 SQIVND (reference sequence). V was clipped by 7 bases and J by 4 bases; unmatched bases: 18. The length of the CDR3 is 19 residues. The CDR3: CASTGGHLTSGSVTGELFF. The CDR3 nucleotides read TGTGCCAGTACAGGGGGCCATTTGACTAGCGGGTCAGTCACCGGGGAGCTGTTTTTT.

The rearrangement uses TRBV5-4 and TRBJ1-6; possibly TRBD1 for D (6 bases). Deletions cut 0 bases from V and 10 bases from J, with 11 bases between. This CDR3 region has 14 residues. Germline V lookup: CDR1 SGHNT, CDR2 YYREEE (reference sequence). The chain's CDR3 is CASSLEGGGSPLHF. The CDR3, as DNA: TGTGCCAGCAGCTTGGAGGGGGGGGGCTCACCCCTCCACTTT.

This chain uses TRBV19 with TRBJ1-1; D remains ambiguous. Germline CDR1 and CDR2: LNHDA and SQIVND (reference sequence). The CDR3 is 15 amino acids. The V end was cut by 3 bases, the J end by 0 bases, with 11 bases between. The CDR3: CASSIVGSMNTEAFF. The CDR3 DNA reads as TGTGCCAGTAGTATTGTGGGCAGCATGAACACTGAAGCTTTCTTT.

The chain has TRBV20-1 and TRBJ2-1; D gene uncertain. The CDR3 runs 14 residues. Trimming took off 3 bases at V and 0 bases at J, with 9 bases between the two ends. Germline CDR1 is DFQATT and CDR2 is SNEGSKA (reference sequence). CDR3 protein: CSASRSISYNEQFF. The CDR3 DNA is TGCAGTGCTAGTCGGTCTATCTCCTACAATGAGCAGTTCTTC.

This clone was picked up a small number of times. The V call is TRBV5-1, the J call TRBJ2-5, with D maybe TRBD2 (5 bases). CDR1 and CDR2 from the germline V gene are SGHRS and YFSETQ. V lost 7 bases, J lost 5 bases, and 9 bases lay in between. This CDR3 comprises 11 residues. The CDR3 here is CASAAAETQYF. CDR3 DNA sequence: TGCGCCAGCGCAGCGGCTGAGACCCAGTACTTC. The variable domain in full, with the rest retrieved from reference TRBV5-1 and TRBJ2-5, is KAGVTQTPRYLIKTRGQQVTLSCSPISGHRSVSWYQQTPGQGLQFLFEYFSETQRNKGNFPGRFSGRQFSNSRSEMNVSTLELGDSALYLCASAAAETQYFGPGTRLLVL.

The rearrangement links TRBV7-9 to TRBJ1-1, with 8 bases that match TRBD1. V dropped 4 bases and J dropped 8; count of bases not matched to a gene: 3. The V gene's germline CDR1 is SEHNR and CDR2 FQNEAQ (reference sequence). The CDR3 is 12 residues long. The CDR3 reads CASSSPGGEAFF. The DNA of the CDR3 is TGTGCCAGCAGCTCACCAGGGGGCGAAGCTTTCTTT.

The chain uses TRBV7-2 and TRBJ1-2; the D is unclear. The CDR3 has 13 amino acids. Trimming removed 3 bases at V and 4 bases at J, with 9 bases between. Germline lookup yields CDR1 SGHTA and CDR2 FQGNSA. CDR3 loop: CASSFQITYGYTF. CDR3 nucleotide sequence: TGTGCCAGCAGCTTTCAGATCACCTATGGCTACACCTTC.

The V gene is TRBV6-5, the J gene TRBJ1-2, with 8 bases fitting TRBD1. Germline loops: CDR1 MNHEY, CDR2 SVGAGI. V gave up 6 bases and J gave up 5 bases; unmatched junction bases: 11. The CDR3 totals 15 residues. The chain's CDR3 is CASSYPGGGSYGYTF. For the CDR3, the DNA is TGTGCCAGCAGCTACCCAGGGGGCGGTTCGTATGGCTACACCTTC.

The chain has TRBV11-3 and TRBJ1-1; TRBD1 agrees at 12 bases. V was pared by 1 base and J by 1 base, with 4 bases of the junction left unmatched. Per the germline V gene, CDR1 is SGHNT and CDR2 is YENEEA. This CDR3 has 17 residues. The CDR3 nucleotides are TGTGCCAGCAGCTTAGGGGACAGGGGGCAAAAGAACACTGAAGCTTTCTTT. Residues: CASSLGDRGQKNTEAFF.

This clone was seen once. This chain links TRBV9 with TRBJ2-1; 7 nucleotides align to TRBD2. The length of the CDR3 is 13 residues. The V and J ends lost 7 bases and 3 bases, in that order; junction bases with no gene match: 4. Germline V gene lookup returns CDR1 SGDLS and CDR2 YYNGEE. CDR3 DNA: TGTGCCAGCGGGGAGGGGTACTACAATGAGCAGTTCTTC. This gives the protein CASGEGYYNEQFF.

The CDR3 DNA reads TGTGCCAGCAGCTTGTGGACTAGCGGAGCCAAAAACATTCAGTACTTC. It encodes CASSLWTSGAKNIQYF. The gene calls are TRBV7-9 and TRBJ2-4, with 10 nucleotides matching TRBD2. With V trimmed by 3 bases and J by 0 bases, 2 bases remained unmatched. The V gene's germline CDR1 is SEHNR and CDR2 FQNEAQ (reference sequence). CDR3 length: 16 amino acids.

V and J are TRBV10-1 and TRBJ2-1, with TRBD1 matching 7 bases. The junction had 10 bases not matched to a gene; V was cut back by 6 bases and J by 5 bases. CDR1 and CDR2 (germline): WNHNN, SYGVQD (reference sequence). CDR3 length equals 15 residues. The CDR3 DNA sequence: TGCGCCAGCAGAGCCGGGACAGTCGGGGACAATGAGCAGTTCTTC. Amino acids: CASRAGTVGDNEQFF.

This clone has only a few counts. V usage is TRBV6-2 or TRBV6-3 and J usage is TRBJ2-5; D is perhaps TRBD1 (5 bases). CDR3 length: 15 residues. Germline V gene lookup returns CDR1 MNHEY and CDR2 SVGEGT. V was cut by 5 bases and J by 4 bases, with 17 bases left in between. The CDR3 bases are TGTGCCAGCAGTAGCCTCTGGCAGGGTGGAGAGACCCAGTACTTC. Translating gives CASSSLWQGGETQYF.

The chain has TRBV2 and TRBJ2-7; 7 positions agree with TRBD2. Germline values: CDR1 SNHLY, CDR2 FYNNEI. The CDR3 is 13 amino acids. Unmatched junction bases numbered 3, after V lost 7 bases and J lost 0 bases. CDR3 protein: CASTTSPSYEQYF. The CDR3 nucleotides read TGTGCCAGCACGACTAGCCCCTCCTACGAGCAGTACTTC.

The chain recombines TRBV5-1 with TRBJ1-3; D ambiguous. CDR3 length: 19 residues. V was shortened by 2 bases and J by 2 bases, with 23 bases between the two germline ends. The V gene's germline CDR1 is SGHRS and CDR2 YFSETQ. The chain's CDR3 is CASSLIPFGLYRAGNTIYF. For the CDR3, the DNA is TGCGCCAGCAGCTTAATCCCCTTTGGGCTATACCGCGCTGGAAACACCATATATTTT.

This clone was counted only a few times. The chain links TRBV5-1 to TRBJ1-1; possible D gene TRBD1, 5 bases. The germline V gene encodes CDR1 SGHRS and CDR2 YFSETQ. Trimming left V 3 bases short and J 1 base short, with 7 bases between. This CDR3 has 13 amino acids. Here the CDR3 DNA reads TGCGCCAGCAGCTACGGACAGAACACTGAAGCTTTCTTT. It encodes CASSYGQNTEAFF.

The chain's CDR3 is CASSSGREYEQYF. As DNA, the CDR3 is TGCGCCAGCAGCTCCGGCAGGGAATACGAGCAGTACTTC. This chain links TRBV5-1 with TRBJ2-7; a possible D gene is TRBD1 (5 bases). This CDR3 is 13 amino acids long. V was clipped by 3 bases and J by 4 bases, with 11 bases between them. Germline lookup yields CDR1 SGHRS and CDR2 YFSETQ.

This chain uses TRBV28 with TRBJ1-2, with 10 bases aligning to TRBD1. V dropped 6 bases and J dropped 5; count of bases not matched to a gene: 6. CDR3 length: 14 residues. Germline values: CDR1 MDHEN, CDR2 SYDVKM. This CDR3 reads CASRRQGAGYGYTF. The DNA of the CDR3 is TGTGCCAGCAGGAGACAGGGGGCCGGGTATGGCTACACCTTC.

The J gene is TRBJ2-1, the V gene TRBV7-9, with 14 bases matching TRBD2. This CDR3 region has 16 residues. The germline V gene has CDR1 SEHNR and CDR2 FQNEAQ (reference sequence). V was pared by 1 base and J by 10 bases, with 6 bases of the junction left unmatched. The CDR3 region is CASSLGRLAGGGEQFF. Here the CDR3 DNA reads TGTGCCAGCAGCTTAGGGAGACTAGCGGGAGGGGGGGAGCAGTTCTTC.

V is TRBV30 and J is TRBJ1-1; a possible D gene is TRBD1 (6 bases). V lost 2 bases to trimming and J lost 1 base, with 17 bases between them. CDR1 is GTSNPN, CDR2 SVGIG, per germline (reference sequence). The CDR3 covers 16 residues. CDR3 region: CAWSLLRGFANTEAFF. The DNA of the CDR3 is TGTGCCTGGAGTCTTCTCAGGGGTTTCGCGAACACTGAAGCTTTCTTT.

The chain uses TRBV24-1 and TRBJ2-5; TRBD2 matches at 8 bases. CDR1 and CDR2 (germline): KGHDR, SFDVKD. J was trimmed by 5 bases and V by 1 base; bases with no gene match: 14. CDR3 size: 18 residues. The CDR3 loop reads CATSDFSASGRWGETQYF. In DNA form, the CDR3 reads TGTGCCACCAGTGATTTCTCGGCTAGCGGGCGGTGGGGGGAGACCCAGTACTTC.

This clone was found a few times. The chain employs TRBV28 and TRBJ2-1; possible D gene TRBD2, 5 bases. Germline loops: CDR1 MDHEN, CDR2 SYDVKM. The V end lost 10 bases, the J end lost 4 bases, and 14 bases lay between the germline ends. This CDR3 spans 13 amino acids. In nucleotides, the CDR3 is TGTGCCACCCGAGGCGGGCTTTACAATGAGCAGTTCTTC. Its protein is CATRGGLYNEQFF.

The chain carries TRBV5-1 and TRBJ1-2; D is unclear. The CDR3 is 13 amino acids. V shed 1 base and J shed 5 bases, with 9 bases lying between them. CDR1 and CDR2 from the germline V gene are SGHRS and YFSETQ. DNA for the CDR3: TGCGCCAGCAGCTTGACAGCCCTTTATGGCTACACCTTC. Its protein is CASSLTALYGYTF.